This paragraph reports one T cell receptor (beta chain). No antigen is known for it. These data are taken from a study of radiation and T cells in renal cell carcinoma. The CDR3 sequence is 15 residues long. V lost 0 bases to trimming and J lost 4 bases; unmatched junction nucleotides: 5. CDR1 is SGHRS, CDR2 YFSETQ, per germline. TCRdb keeps only in-frame clones here, not all; method: immunoSEQ multiplex PCR. The table lists under 100,000 clones, approximately 82% of them singletons. The sample's time point: blood 4 weeks post-SBRT, at nephrectomy. Treatment defined: 15 Gy SBRT to primary tumor, nephrectomy 4 weeks later. Whole-study results and caveats: Pretreatment tumor biopsies were lacking, so baseline clonotypes are unknown.

V and J are TRBV5-1 and TRBJ2-3, with 7 bases aligning to TRBD1. This material consisted of blood, taken from a patient whose treatment included radiotherapy and nephrectomy. The sequence was obtained from a man in his fifties or sixties with renal cell carcinoma. The CDR3 DNA reads as TGCGCCAGCAGCTTGGTTGGGACAGACCCAGATACGCAGTATTTT. It yields the protein CASSLVGTDPDTQYF.